The 20 T cell receptor beta chains in this list originate from one sample, sequenced in a study of OX40 agonist ivuxolimab in advanced cancers. TCRdb's copy holds only in-frame clones and misses some; the assay was immunoSEQ multiplex PCR. The sample carries some 74,000 clones, approximately 83% recorded once. Here the sequenced sample was CD4+ or CD8+ T cells sorted from blood, taken in a trial of the OX40 agonist ivuxolimab. These receptors came from an adult with an advanced solid tumor such as melanoma, head and neck, liver or kidney cancer.

The V gene is TRBV19, the J gene TRBJ2-7, with TRBD2 as a possible D gene (5 bases). CDR1 is LNHDA and CDR2 is SQIVND in the germline V gene (reference sequence). Trimming took off 5 bases at V and 2 bases at J, with 13 bases between the two ends. This CDR3 has 14 residues. The CDR3 protein is CASSSGINTYEQYF. The CDR3, as DNA: TGTGCCAGTAGTTCGGGAATAAATACCTACGAGCAGTACTTC.

This clone was recorded a few times. V and J are TRBV5-4 and TRBJ1-2, with 8 bases identical to TRBD1. The CDR3 consists of 15 residues. Unmatched junction bases numbered 11, after V lost 4 bases and J lost 6 bases. In germline, CDR1 is SGHNT, CDR2 YYREEE (reference sequence). In DNA, the CDR3 is TGTGCCAGCAGCCTAATTGGACAGGGAGGCCATGGCTACACCTTC. Its protein is CASSLIGQGGHGYTF.

DNA of the CDR3: TGTGCCACCAGCAGAGATGGACGGGCGAACACTGAAGCTTTCTTT. It codes for CATSRDGRANTEAFF. This chain uses TRBV15 with TRBJ1-1; no reliable D call. The CDR3 runs 15 residues. V gave up 0 bases and J gave up 1 base, with 9 bases separating them. CDR1 is LNHNV and CDR2 is YYDKDF in the germline V gene (reference sequence).

V gene TRBV5-1 combines with J gene TRBJ2-3; maybe TRBD2 (5 bases). Germline V gene lookup returns CDR1 SGHRS and CDR2 YFSETQ. CDR3 length: 14 amino acids. V lost 2 bases and J 2 bases, leaving 9 bases between the germline ends. CDR3 in amino acids: CASSFSGPTDTQYF. CDR3 bases: TGCGCCAGCAGCTTCAGCGGCCCCACAGATACGCAGTATTTT.

The J gene is TRBJ2-1, the V gene TRBV4-3; no firm D call. The CDR3 is 13 residues long. V was trimmed by 3 bases and J by 9 bases, leaving 12 bases between them. CDR1 LGHNA and CDR2 YSLEER come from the germline V gene. The CDR3 region is CASSQAESLEQFF. CDR3 sequence (DNA): TGCGCCAGCAGCCAGGCCGAAAGCCTTGAGCAGTTCTTC.

As DNA, the CDR3 is TGTGCCAGCAGCCGAGACAGGGGGCCCTACAATGAGCAGTTCTTC. Its translation is CASSRDRGPYNEQFF. V gene TRBV7-3 combines with J gene TRBJ2-1; 10 positions agree with TRBD1. V lost 5 bases to trimming and J lost 2 bases; unmatched junction nucleotides: 3. Germline CDR1 SGHTA, CDR2 FQGTGA. The CDR3 contains 15 residues. Using reference TRBV7-3 and TRBJ2-1 for the parts outside the CDR3, the full variable domain is GAGVSQTPSNKVTEKGKYVELRCDPISGHTALYWYRQSLGQGPEFLIYFQGTGAADDSGLPNDRFFAVRPEGSVSTLKIQRTERGDSAVYLCASSRDRGPYNEQFFGPGTRLTVL.

This clone was recorded once. V gene TRBV30 combines with J gene TRBJ2-7, with 8 nucleotides matching TRBD1. The germline gives CDR1 GTSNPN, CDR2 SVGIG (reference sequence). CDR3 length: 15 residues. V shed 1 base, J shed 6 bases, and the junction held 11 bases outside the gene matches. CDR3 protein: CAWSEDRGRGSEQYF. The CDR3 DNA follows: TGTGCCTGGAGTGAAGACAGGGGAAGAGGTAGCGAGCAGTACTTC.

The rearrangement joins TRBV11-2 to TRBJ2-1; TRBD1 or TRBD2 may be the D gene (5 bases each). V lost 2 bases, J lost 6 bases, and 11 bases lay in between. The germline gives CDR1 SGHAT, CDR2 FQNNGV. The CDR3 has 14 residues. Here the CDR3 reads CASSLWTQGNEQFF. The CDR3 region has the DNA TGTGCCAGCAGCTTATGGACTCAGGGCAATGAGCAGTTCTTC.

V is TRBV30 and J is TRBJ2-6; a possible D gene is TRBD1 (6 bases). The CDR3 covers 16 residues. Trimming cost V 5 bases and J 0 bases, with 14 bases left between them. The germline V gene encodes CDR1 GTSNPN and CDR2 SVGIG (reference sequence). This chain's CDR3 is CAWSSGHLSGANVLTF. For the CDR3, the DNA is TGTGCCTGGTCGTCGGGACACCTCTCTGGGGCCAACGTCCTGACTTTC.

This clone was detected only once. This chain uses TRBV11-3 with TRBJ2-1; 8 bases are shared with TRBD2. The germline gives CDR1 SGHNT, CDR2 YENEEA. This CDR3 has 14 amino acids. Trimming took 5 bases from V and 6 from J; bases not matched to a gene: 6. The CDR3 DNA reads as TGTGCCAGCAGCCCCGGACTAGCTCCCAATGAGCAGTTCTTC. Translated, it gives CASSPGLAPNEQFF.

This rearrangement joins TRBV13 to TRBJ2-5, with D unclear. This CDR3 spans 12 amino acids. Germline CDR1 PRHDT, CDR2 FYEKMQ (reference sequence). Trimming removed 5 bases from V and 9 bases from J, with 13 bases in between. The CDR3 nucleotides are TGTGCCAGCAGCCTCCCTGCTTCACCCCAGTACTTC. It translates to CASSLPASPQYF.

V and J are TRBV7-2 and TRBJ2-4; 16 nucleotides align to TRBD2. Germline V gives CDR1 SGHTA, CDR2 FQGNSA. The V and J ends lost 5 bases and 15 bases, in that order; junction bases with no gene match: 7. The CDR3 is 14 amino acids. CDR3 DNA sequence: TGTGCCAGCAGCCCGGGACTAGCGGGGGGGCGGTGGTACTTC. This gives the protein CASSPGLAGGRWYF.

The V and J genes are TRBV10-3 and TRBJ1-1; D may be TRBD1 (5 bases). Germline-derived CDR1 and CDR2 are ENHRY and SYGVKD. The CDR3 sequence is 13 residues long. Trimming left V 5 bases short and J 5 bases short, with 12 bases between. This CDR3 reads CAISPGARTEAFF. CDR3 coding DNA: TGTGCCATCAGTCCCGGGGCGAGGACTGAAGCTTTCTTT.

The V and J genes are TRBV7-9 and TRBJ1-1, with TRBD1 as a possible D gene (5 bases). Trimming shortened V by 5 bases and J by 4 bases, and 11 bases separated the two germline ends. Germline V gene lookup returns CDR1 SEHNR and CDR2 FQNEAQ (reference sequence). This CDR3 comprises 13 residues. CDR3 nucleotide sequence: TGTGCCAGCAGCCAAACGGGGGGCACTGAAGCTTTCTTT. The encoded protein is CASSQTGGTEAFF.

The CDR3 region has the DNA TGCAGCGTTGAAGACCGGGGGAACTATGGCTACACCTTC. Its translation is CSVEDRGNYGYTF. The V gene is TRBV29-1, the J gene TRBJ1-2; weak D call: TRBD1 (5 bases). Germline assignment: CDR1 SQVTM and CDR2 ANQGSEA. CDR3 length: 13 residues. Trimming stripped 0 bases from V and 2 bases from J, with 7 bases between.

The genes are TRBV7-2 and TRBJ1-1; D ambiguous. This CDR3 has 11 residues. In germline, CDR1 is SGHTA, CDR2 FQGNSA. V shed 5 bases and J shed 4 bases, with 5 bases lying between them. The CDR3 DNA reads as TGTGCCAGCAGCCCCCGCACTGAAGCTTTCTTT. It encodes CASSPRTEAFF. Full variable domain (remainder filled in from reference TRBV7-2 and TRBJ1-1): GAGVSQSPSNKVTEKGKDVELRCDPISGHTALYWYRQSLGQGLEFLIYFQGNSAPDKSGLPSDRFSAERTGGSVSTLTIQRTQQEDSAVYLCASSPRTEAFFGQGTRLTVV.

This clone turned up a few times. This sequence joins TRBV27 and TRBJ1-3; D may be TRBD1 (6 bases). CDR3 size: 14 residues. Germline loops: CDR1 MNHEY, CDR2 SMNVEV (reference sequence). Trimming took off 8 bases at V and 0 bases at J, with 11 bases between the two ends. CDR3 sequence (DNA): TGTGCCAGCCAAGACAGGAGCTCTGGAAACACCATATATTTT. This gives the protein CASQDRSSGNTIYF.

The chain recombines TRBV10-3 with TRBJ1-2; no reliable D call. Deletions cut 8 bases from V and 7 bases from J, with 17 bases between. The CDR3 has 13 amino acids. Germline V gene lookup returns CDR1 ENHRY and CDR2 SYGVKD. Written as DNA, the CDR3 is TGTGCCATCGGCGAAACGTTAGTAGCTGGCTACACCTTC. Protein: CAIGETLVAGYTF.

The rearrangement joins TRBV11-3 to TRBJ2-2; tentatively, D is TRBD1 (6 bases). The V gene's germline CDR1 is SGHNT and CDR2 YENEEA. The length of the CDR3 is 15 residues. V lost 2 bases and J lost 5, with 12 bases in between. This chain's CDR3 is CASSLRTAGTGELFF. The CDR3 bases are TGTGCCAGCAGCTTAAGGACAGCAGGAACCGGGGAGCTGTTTTTT. Together with reference TRBV11-3 and TRBJ2-2, the CDR3 gives the full variable domain: EAGVVQSPRYKIIEKKQPVAFWCNPISGHNTLYWYLQNLGQGPELLIRYENEEAVDDSQLPKDRFSAERLKGVDSTLKIQPAELGDSAVYLCASSLRTAGTGELFFGEGSRLTVL.

This clone appeared a single time. The chain has TRBV2 and TRBJ2-7, with 7 bases aligning to TRBD2. This CDR3 spans 13 amino acids. After removal of 3 bases from V and 8 bases from J, the junction contained 7 bases not matched to a gene. CDR1 and CDR2 from the germline V gene are SNHLY and FYNNEI. CDR3 DNA sequence: TGTGCCAGCAGTGATCCCCGGGGAGGGCAGCAGTACTTC. Its protein product is CASSDPRGGQQYF. The full variable domain, in which reference TRBV2 and TRBJ2-7 provide the parts outside the CDR3, is EPEVTQTPSHQVTQMGQEVILRCVPISNHLYFYWYRQILGQKVEFLVSFYNNEISEKSEIFDDQFSVERPDGSNFTLKIRSTKLEDSAMYFCASSDPRGGQQYFGPGTRLTVT.